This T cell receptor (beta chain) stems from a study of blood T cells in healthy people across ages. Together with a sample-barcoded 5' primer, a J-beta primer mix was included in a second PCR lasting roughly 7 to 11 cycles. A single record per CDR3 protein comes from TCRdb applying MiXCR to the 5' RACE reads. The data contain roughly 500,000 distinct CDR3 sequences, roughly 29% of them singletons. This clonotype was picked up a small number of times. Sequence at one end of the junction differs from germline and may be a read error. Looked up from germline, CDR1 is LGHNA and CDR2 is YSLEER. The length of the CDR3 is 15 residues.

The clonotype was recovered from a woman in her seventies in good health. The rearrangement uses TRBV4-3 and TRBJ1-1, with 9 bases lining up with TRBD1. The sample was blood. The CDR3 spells CASSKGQGTNTEAFF. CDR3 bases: TGCGCCAGCAGCAAAGGACAGGGGACGAACACAGAAGCTTTCTTT.